The 15 T cell receptor beta chains below all came from one sample that was sequenced in a study of blood T cell repertoires in COVID-19. Generated by immunoSEQ multiplex PCR, the TCRdb table keeps only in-frame clones and is missing some. The data show some 300,000 clones, more than 70% seen once. Sequences were obtained from PBMCs or T cells enriched from blood (not recorded which). The origin of the receptors is a woman aged 55-75 years in a cohort exposed to, infected with or recovered from COVID-19 (not recorded which).

This sequence joins TRBV5-4 and TRBJ2-7; D is perhaps TRBD2 (5 bases). This CDR3 has 13 residues. V lost 5 bases, J lost 5 bases, and 14 bases lay in between. From germline, CDR1 is SGHNT and CDR2 YYREEE (reference sequence). The CDR3 here is CASSHSGSNEQYF. Here the CDR3 DNA reads TGTGCCAGCAGTCACTCGGGGAGCAACGAGCAGTACTTC.

The rearrangement links TRBV30 to TRBJ2-1; 12 nucleotides line up with TRBD2. Germline CDR1 and CDR2: GTSNPN and SVGIG (reference sequence). J lost 6 bases, V lost 3 bases, and 9 bases had no gene match. This CDR3 is built from 16 residues. The CDR3 loop is CAWRASGRASRNEQFF. As DNA, the CDR3 is TGTGCCTGGAGGGCTAGCGGGAGGGCTTCTCGCAATGAGCAGTTCTTC.

CDR3 in amino acids: CASSRTSGSNNEQFF. The CDR3 DNA reads as TGTGCCAGCAGCCGGACTAGCGGGAGTAACAATGAGCAGTTCTTC. The chain carries TRBV7-3 and TRBJ2-1, with 13 bases matching TRBD2. The germline CDR1 and CDR2 sequences are SGHTA and FQGTGA. The J segment lost 5 bases and the V segment lost 5 bases, leaving 3 bases of the junction unmatched. This CDR3 region has 15 residues.

The chain couples TRBV6-5 to TRBJ2-1; 8 bases are a match to TRBD1. Germline assignment: CDR1 MNHEY and CDR2 SVGAGI. The V gene end was trimmed by 3 bases and the J gene end by 8 bases; junction bases not matched to a gene: 9. The CDR3 sequence is 15 residues long. CDR3 nucleotide sequence: TGTGCCAGCAGTTATAGGTGGACAGGGATCCATGAGCAGTTCTTC. Translating it yields CASSYRWTGIHEQFF.

The table lists this clone with a count of one. The CDR3 loop is CASKSGTTNTEAFF. For the CDR3, the DNA is TGTGCCAGCAAGTCGGGGACAACTAACACTGAAGCTTTCTTT. This chain uses TRBV6-5 with TRBJ1-1, with a possible D match to TRBD1 (6 bases). The CDR3 has 14 amino acids. Trimming removed 7 bases at V and 2 bases at J, with 14 bases between. Germline-derived CDR1 and CDR2 are MNHEY and SVGAGI.

This chain connects TRBV5-1 to TRBJ1-1; D perhaps matches TRBD1 (5 bases). Germline V CDR1 and CDR2: SGHRS, YFSETQ. The CDR3 runs 15 residues. V lost 4 bases, J lost 0 bases, and 13 bases lay in between. CDR3 in amino acids: CASSRGGLMNTEAFF. The CDR3 DNA reads as TGCGCCAGCAGCCGGGGGGGACTGATGAACACTGAAGCTTTCTTT.

The chain employs TRBV3-1 (or the pseudogene TRBV3-2) and TRBJ2-2; D unclear. The germline V gene encodes CDR1 LGHDT and CDR2 YNNKEL (reference sequence). V was trimmed by 5 bases and J by 4 bases, leaving 8 bases between them. The CDR3 length is 13 residues. The CDR3: CASSGPSTGELFF. The CDR3 DNA reads as TGTGCCAGCAGCGGGCCTTCCACCGGGGAGCTGTTTTTT.

V is TRBV2 and J is TRBJ1-4, with 7 bases fitting TRBD1. V shed 2 bases and J 3 bases; nucleotides not matched to a gene: 3. This CDR3 has 15 residues. Germline lookup yields CDR1 SNHLY and CDR2 FYNNEI. CDR3 in DNA: TGTGCCAGCAGTGAAAGGGGGCTCCCTAATGAAAAACTGTTTTTT. Amino acids: CASSERGLPNEKLFF.

The chain links TRBV11-2 to TRBJ2-2, with 8 bases lining up with TRBD2. The V and J ends lost 1 base and 4 bases, in that order; junction bases with no gene match: 8. CDR1 and CDR2 (germline): SGHAT, FQNNGV. The CDR3 extends over 17 amino acids. DNA of the CDR3: TGTGCCAGCAGCTTAGGGGTAGCGGGATCCCTCACCGGGGAGCTGTTTTTT. Its protein is CASSLGVAGSLTGELFF. Based on the CDR3 plus reference TRBV11-2 and TRBJ2-2, the full variable domain is EAGVAQSPRYKIIEKRQSVAFWCNPISGHATLYWYQQILGQGPKLLIQFQNNGVVDDSQLPKDRFSAERLKGVDSTLKIQPAKLEDSAVYLCASSLGVAGSLTGELFFGEGSRLTVL.

Of note for this clone: Other DNA sequences from this sample encode an identical CDR3 as well. The chain joins TRBV7-9 to TRBJ2-7; TRBD1 matches at 10 bases. V gave up 5 bases and J gave up 4 bases; unmatched junction bases: 5. CDR3 length: 14 residues. Germline CDR1 reads SEHNR; CDR2 reads FQNEAQ (reference sequence). As DNA, the CDR3 is TGTGCCAGCAGCCCTCCGGGACAGGGGTACGAGCAGTACTTC. Its protein is CASSPPGQGYEQYF.

The count of this clone is one. V and J are TRBV20-1 and TRBJ2-3, with TRBD2 as a possible D gene (6 bases). Trimming shortened V by 3 bases and J by 6 bases, and 13 bases separated the two germline ends. This CDR3 comprises 13 residues. Germline V lookup: CDR1 DFQATT, CDR2 SNEGSKA (reference sequence). CDR3 region: CSASGGGYDTQYF. The CDR3 DNA reads as TGCAGTGCTAGTGGGGGAGGTTACGATACGCAGTATTTT.

The genes are TRBV28 and TRBJ2-7; TRBD2 is a possible D gene (5 bases). The germline gives CDR1 MDHEN, CDR2 SYDVKM. This CDR3 is built from 14 residues. Trimming removed 7 bases from V and 0 bases from J, with 13 bases in between. CDR3 DNA sequence: TGTGCCAGCACGGCCGTAGGGAGCTCCTACGAGCAGTACTTC. Translated: CASTAVGSSYEQYF. Full variable domain (missing parts from reference TRBV28 and TRBJ2-7): DVKVTQSSRYLVKRTGEKVFLECVQDMDHENMFWYRQDPGLGLRLIYFSYDVKMKEKGDIPEGYSVSREKKERFSLILESASTNQTSMYLCASTAVGSSYEQYFGPGTRLTVT.

This sequence joins TRBV28 and TRBJ1-5; unclear D gene. The CDR3 is made up of 12 amino acids. Trimming took 5 bases from V and 5 from J, leaving 7 bases between them. From germline, CDR1 is MDHEN and CDR2 SYDVKM. The CDR3 here is CASSPSDQPQHF. The CDR3 bases are TGTGCCAGCAGTCCATCGGATCAGCCCCAGCATTTT.

This clone was observed a few times. The chain carries TRBV29-1 and TRBJ2-1, with 11 bases lining up with TRBD2. Germline trimming cut 8 bases from V and 4 bases from J; bases unmatched to any gene: 13. This CDR3 region has 16 residues. Germline assignment: CDR1 SQVTM and CDR2 ANQGSEA. DNA of the CDR3: TGCAGCTCGAAAGGTACTAGCGGGAGTGGGTACAATGAGCAGTTCTTC. Its protein is CSSKGTSGSGYNEQFF.

The V call is TRBV7-9, the J call TRBJ2-7, with a weak D call TRBD1 (5 bases). The V end lost 5 bases, the J end lost 6 bases, and 17 bases lay between the germline ends. Germline values: CDR1 SEHNR, CDR2 FQNEAQ (reference sequence). This CDR3 has 14 residues. The CDR3 region is CASSHVDSRSEQYF. CDR3 sequence (DNA): TGTGCCAGCAGCCACGTAGACAGTCGATCCGAGCAGTACTTC.